The 19 T cell receptor beta chains in this list originate from one sample, sequenced in a study of shared clonotypes between healthy human individuals. Repertoires were generated with immunoSEQ multiplex PCR, while TCRdb's copy carries only in-frame clones and drops some. The table lists 550,000 to 600,000 clones, around three quarters of them singletons. Sequenced: PBMCs. These receptors came from a woman aged 40 to 49 in good health. Some clones in this sample may be carry-over from other donors' samples.

V is TRBV27 and J is TRBJ2-1; 14 positions agree with TRBD2. The CDR3 totals 18 residues. CDR1 MNHEY and CDR2 SMNVEV come from the germline V gene (reference sequence). Losses at the gene ends were 2 bases for V and 0 bases for J; bases not matched to a gene: 3. CDR3 sequence (DNA): TGTGCCAGCAGTTTAGCCGGGACTAGCGGGAGCTCCTACAATGAGCAGTTCTTC. It encodes CASSLAGTSGSSYNEQFF.

V gene TRBV16 combines with J gene TRBJ2-7; TRBD2 matches 7 bases. Germline V gives CDR1 KGHSY, CDR2 FQNENV. CDR3 length: 13 amino acids. Trimming cost V 1 base and J 3 bases; bases outside gene matches: 0. CDR3 region: CASSQWGGYEQYF. Written as DNA, the CDR3 is TGTGCCAGCAGCCAATGGGGGGGCTACGAGCAGTACTTC.

This clone was detected once. This chain uses TRBV4-1 with TRBJ2-7; tentatively, D is TRBD2 (5 bases). The CDR3 is 15 residues long. Germline lookup yields CDR1 MGHRA and CDR2 YSYEKL. Trimming left V 4 bases short and J 0 bases short, with 13 bases between. CDR3 nucleotide sequence: TGCGCCAGCAGCCCTTCGGAGGCCAGCTCCTACGAGCAGTACTTC. This codes for CASSPSEASSYEQYF.

CDR3 sequence (DNA): TGTGCCAGCAGTTTGTGGACAACGAACACTGAAGCTTTCTTT. Amino acids: CASSLWTTNTEAFF. V and J are TRBV28 and TRBJ1-1; a weak D match, TRBD1 (5 bases). Germline loops: CDR1 MDHEN, CDR2 SYDVKM. The CDR3 extends over 14 amino acids. V was pared by 3 bases and J by 1 base, with 9 bases between.

The genes are TRBV13 and TRBJ2-7; possible D gene TRBD2, 5 bases. Germline CDR1 is PRHDT and CDR2 is FYEKMQ (reference sequence). Trimming took 0 bases from V and 3 from J, leaving 12 bases between them. This CDR3 comprises 15 residues. The CDR3 here is CASSLGGNIFYEQYF. DNA for the CDR3: TGTGCCAGCAGCTTAGGCGGGAATATTTTCTACGAGCAGTACTTC.

This clone has a single count. A much larger clone lies one base from this, so it may be a read error. V gene TRBV25-1 combines with J gene TRBJ2-2, with D perhaps matching TRBD1 or TRBD2 (7 bases each). CDR3 length: 16 amino acids. Germline-derived CDR1 and CDR2 are MGHDK and SYGVNS. DNA of the CDR3: TGTGCCAGCAGAAGGGGAGGGGGCGCGAACACCGGGGAGCCGTTTTTT. The encoded protein is CASRRGGGANTGEPFF.

This clone came up once. J is TRBJ2-7 and V is TRBV19, with 9 positions matching TRBD1. The CDR3 contains 12 residues. V lost 6 bases and J lost 7; bases outside the gene matches: 4. Germline assignment: CDR1 LNHDA and CDR2 SQIVND (reference sequence). The CDR3 sequence is CASSPGQGEQYF. DNA for the CDR3: TGTGCCAGTAGCCCGGGACAGGGTGAGCAGTACTTC.

This clone was seen only a few times. The genes are TRBV6-6 and TRBJ2-6; the match to TRBD1 covers 8 bases. V dropped 6 bases and J dropped 11; count of bases not matched to a gene: 12. This CDR3 has 15 amino acids. Germline-derived CDR1 and CDR2 are MNHNY and SVGAGI (reference sequence). DNA of the CDR3: TGTGCCAGCAGCCCTGGACAGGGCTCTTTTCACGTCCTGACTTTC. Residues: CASSPGQGSFHVLTF.

A few counts support this clone. V usage is TRBV7-9 and J usage is TRBJ2-5; possible D gene TRBD2, 7 bases. The germline CDR1 and CDR2 sequences are SEHNR and FQNEAQ (reference sequence). The V end lost 1 base, the J end lost 4 bases, and 19 bases lay between the germline ends. CDR3 size: 17 residues. The CDR3: CASSLERGGLRGETQYF. DNA of the CDR3: TGTGCCAGCAGCTTAGAGAGGGGGGGGCTCAGAGGAGAGACCCAGTACTTC.

The chain employs TRBV6-7 and TRBJ1-5; D is unclear. TRBV6-7 is labeled an ORF, and its function is uncertain. The CDR3 spans 14 residues. Trimming removed 0 bases at V and 6 bases at J, with 9 bases between. The chain's CDR3 is CASSYSWELQPQHF. The DNA of the CDR3 is TGTGCCAGCAGTTACTCGTGGGAACTTCAGCCCCAGCATTTT.

The V and J genes are TRBV5-4 and TRBJ1-2; possibly TRBD1 for D (6 bases). The CDR3 sequence is 12 residues long. The germline V gene encodes CDR1 SGHNT and CDR2 YYREEE (reference sequence). The V end was cut by 4 bases, the J end by 4 bases, with 8 bases between. The CDR3 loop reads CASSATGYGYTF. The CDR3 DNA follows: TGTGCCAGCAGCGCGACAGGCTATGGCTACACCTTC. Combining the CDR3 with reference TRBV5-4 and TRBJ1-2 gives the whole variable domain ETGVTQSPTHLIKTRGQQVTLRCSSQSGHNTVSWYQQALGQGPQFIFQYYREEENGRGNFPPRFSGLQFPNYSSELNVNALELDDSALYLCASSATGYGYTFGSGTRLTVV.

The chain employs TRBV7-9 and TRBJ2-6; the match to TRBD1 covers 7 bases. CDR3 length equals 18 residues. Trimming took 5 bases from V and 0 from J; bases not matched to a gene: 10. Germline CDR1 is SEHNR and CDR2 is FQNEAQ (reference sequence). CDR3 bases: TGTGCCAGCAGCCTACTAGGACAGGTGCTCTCTGGGGCCAACGTCCTGACTTTC. This translates into CASSLLGQVLSGANVLTF. The full variable domain, its missing parts supplied by reference TRBV7-9 and TRBJ2-6, is DTGVSQNPRHKITKRGQNVTFRCDPISEHNRLYWYRQTLGQGPEFLTYFQNEAQLEKSRLLSDRFSAERPKGSFSTLEIQRTEQGDSAMYLCASSLLGQVLSGANVLTFGAGSRLTVL.

This clone was counted a few times. Other nucleotide sequences in the sample specify the same CDR3. The gene calls are TRBV28 and TRBJ2-7; D might be TRBD1 (5 bases). The CDR3 consists of 15 residues. Germline assignment: CDR1 MDHEN and CDR2 SYDVKM. Trimming left V 1 base short and J 3 bases short, with 13 bases between. The CDR3 sequence: CASSLSGQGIYEQYF. The CDR3 nucleotides read TGTGCCAGCAGTTTATCAGGGCAGGGTATCTACGAGCAGTACTTC.

This chain uses TRBV23-1 with TRBJ2-7; D gene unclear. TRBV23-1 belongs to the ORF category, with a function that is uncertain. V lost 8 bases to trimming and J lost 4 bases, with 6 bases between them. The CDR3 runs to 10 residues. CDR3 DNA sequence: TGCGCCAGCTTCACTTACGAGCAGTACTTC. Its protein is CASFTYEQYF.

This chain uses TRBV11-2 with TRBJ1-1; D unclear. V gave up 5 bases and J gave up 0 bases, with 13 bases separating them. Germline CDR1 is SGHAT and CDR2 is FQNNGV. The length of the CDR3 is 15 residues. DNA for the CDR3: TGTGCCAGCAGCCGCATGGGTCCAGTGAACACTGAAGCTTTCTTT. The encoded protein is CASSRMGPVNTEAFF.

A word on this clone: The final CDR3 position lacks the conserved phenylalanine or tryptophan, pointing to a likely read error. The chain joins TRBV30 to TRBJ1-6, with 9 positions matching TRBD1. The CDR3 contains 14 residues. The germline gives CDR1 GTSNPN, CDR2 SVGIG (reference sequence). V shed 4 bases, J shed 10 bases, and the junction held 8 bases outside the gene matches. The DNA of the CDR3 is TGTGCCTGGATGCCGGGGACAGGGCTGTCACCCCTCCACCTT. It translates to CAWMPGTGLSPLHL.

This chain connects TRBV5-4 to TRBJ1-2; D not certain. The germline V gene has CDR1 SGHNT and CDR2 YYREEE (reference sequence). This CDR3 has 13 residues. Trimming shortened V by 1 base and J by 5 bases, and 9 bases separated the two germline ends. The CDR3: CASSLSGQYGYTF. The CDR3 DNA follows: TGTGCCAGCAGCTTGAGTGGGCAATATGGCTACACCTTC. Together with reference TRBV5-4 and TRBJ1-2, the CDR3 gives the full variable domain: ETGVTQSPTHLIKTRGQQVTLRCSSQSGHNTVSWYQQALGQGPQFIFQYYREEENGRGNFPPRFSGLQFPNYSSELNVNALELDDSALYLCASSLSGQYGYTFGSGTRLTVV.

For this clone: This CDR3 is also generated by other DNA sequences in the sample. The chain joins TRBV30 to TRBJ1-1; perhaps TRBD1 as D (6 bases). Germline V gene sequence: CDR1 GTSNPN, CDR2 SVGIG (reference sequence). The V and J ends lost 3 bases and 2 bases respectively, with 19 bases between them. The CDR3 has 16 residues. The CDR3 DNA follows: TGTGCCTGGAGGGCCTTAGACAGGAACGAAAACACTGAAGCTTTCTTT. Amino acids: CAWRALDRNENTEAFF.

V and J are TRBV19 and TRBJ2-4; D might be TRBD2 (6 bases). This CDR3 has 15 amino acids. Germline V CDR1 and CDR2: LNHDA, SQIVND (reference sequence). V shed 4 bases and J shed 6 bases, with 16 bases lying between them. This CDR3 reads CASSRAGSKGNIQYF. The CDR3 nucleotides read TGTGCCAGTAGTAGGGCCGGGAGCAAGGGAAACATTCAGTACTTC. The variable domain in full, with the rest retrieved from reference TRBV19 and TRBJ2-4, is DGGITQSPKYLFRKEGQNVTLSCEQNLNHDAMYWYRQDPGQGLRLIYYSQIVNDFQKGDIAEGYSVSREKKESFPLTVTSAQKNPTAFYLCASSRAGSKGNIQYFGAGTRLSVL.